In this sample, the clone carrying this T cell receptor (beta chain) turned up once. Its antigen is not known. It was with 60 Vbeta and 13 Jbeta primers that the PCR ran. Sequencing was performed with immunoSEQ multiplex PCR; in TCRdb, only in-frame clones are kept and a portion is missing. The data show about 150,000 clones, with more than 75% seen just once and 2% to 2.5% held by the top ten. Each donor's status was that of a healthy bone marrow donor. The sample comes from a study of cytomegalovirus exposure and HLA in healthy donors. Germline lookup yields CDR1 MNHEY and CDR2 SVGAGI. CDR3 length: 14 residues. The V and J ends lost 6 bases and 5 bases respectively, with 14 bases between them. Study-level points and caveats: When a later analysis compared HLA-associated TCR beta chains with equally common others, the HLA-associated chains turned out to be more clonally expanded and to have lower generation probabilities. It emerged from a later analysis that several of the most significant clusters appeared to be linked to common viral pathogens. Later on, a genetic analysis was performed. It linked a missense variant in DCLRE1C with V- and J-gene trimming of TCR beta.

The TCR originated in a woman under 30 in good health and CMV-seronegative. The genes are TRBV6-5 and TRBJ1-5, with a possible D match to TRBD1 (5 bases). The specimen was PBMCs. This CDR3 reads CASSPDRYYQPQHF. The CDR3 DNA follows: TGTGCCAGCAGCCCCGACAGATACTATCAGCCCCAGCATTTT.